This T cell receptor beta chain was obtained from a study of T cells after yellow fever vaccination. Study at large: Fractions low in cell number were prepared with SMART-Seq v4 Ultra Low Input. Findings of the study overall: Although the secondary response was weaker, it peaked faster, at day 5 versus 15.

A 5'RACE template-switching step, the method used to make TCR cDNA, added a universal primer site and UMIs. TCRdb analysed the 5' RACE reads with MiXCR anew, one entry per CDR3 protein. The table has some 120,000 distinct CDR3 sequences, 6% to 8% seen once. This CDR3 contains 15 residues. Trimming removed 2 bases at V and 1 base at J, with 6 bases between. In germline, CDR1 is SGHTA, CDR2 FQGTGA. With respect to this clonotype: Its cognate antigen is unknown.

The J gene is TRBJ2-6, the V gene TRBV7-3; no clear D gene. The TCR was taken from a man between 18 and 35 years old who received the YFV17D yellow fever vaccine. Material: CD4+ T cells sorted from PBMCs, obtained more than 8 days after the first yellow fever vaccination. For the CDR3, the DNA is TGTGCCAGCAGCTTAGTAAGGTCTGGGGCCAACGTCCTGACTTTC. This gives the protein CASSLVRSGANVLTF.